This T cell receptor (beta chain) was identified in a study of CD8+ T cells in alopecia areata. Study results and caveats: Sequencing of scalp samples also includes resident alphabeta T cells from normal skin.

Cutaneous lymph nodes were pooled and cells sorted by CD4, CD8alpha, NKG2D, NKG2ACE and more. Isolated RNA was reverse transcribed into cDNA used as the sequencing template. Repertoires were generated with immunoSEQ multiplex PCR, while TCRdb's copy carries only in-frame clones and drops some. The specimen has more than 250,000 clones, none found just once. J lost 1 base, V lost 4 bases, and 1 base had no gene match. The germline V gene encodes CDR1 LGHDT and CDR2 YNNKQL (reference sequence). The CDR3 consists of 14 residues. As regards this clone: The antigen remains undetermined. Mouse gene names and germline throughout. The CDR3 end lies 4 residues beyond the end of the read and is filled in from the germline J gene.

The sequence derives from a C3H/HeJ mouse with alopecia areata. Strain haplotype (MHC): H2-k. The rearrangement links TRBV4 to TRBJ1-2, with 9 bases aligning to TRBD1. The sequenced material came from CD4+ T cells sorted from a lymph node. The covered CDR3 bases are TGTGCCAGCAGCTTGGGACAGGGAAACTCC. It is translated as CASSLGQGNS. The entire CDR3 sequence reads CASSLGQGNSDYTF.